The rows below give T cell receptor beta chains drawn from one sample of a study of beta chain features in type 1 diabetes. Clones were read by immunoSEQ multiplex PCR, and TCRdb kept only the in-frame ones, dropping some. The sample lists about 150,000 clones, 8% to 13% occurring once. Sequenced sample: naive CD4+ T cells from blood. Receptors were obtained from a man younger than 30 in good health. Each CDR3 is given with its conserved first and last residue. D genes are given only for firm matches. Size is stated for part of the rows, as once, few or many counts, or as a class when the clone is expanded.

CDR3nt,CDR3aa,j_gene,abundance,v_gene,d_gene
TGTGCCAGCAGCTTGGGCAGGGTGAATAATTCACCCCTCCACTTT,CASSLGRVNNSPLHF,TRBJ1-6,.,TRBV7-9,.
TGTGCCAGCAGCTCACCGACTAGCGGGGGGGATTACAATGAGCAGTTCTTC,CASSSPTSGGDYNEQFF,TRBJ2-1,few,TRBV11-3,TRBD2
TGTGCCAGCAGCTTAGCTCGGGGGGGGACCACAGATACGCAGTATTTT,CASSLARGGTTDTQYF,TRBJ2-3,few,TRBV7-9,TRBD2
TGTGCCAGCAGCGGGGTCTCCTACGAGCAGTACTTC,CASSGVSYEQYF,TRBJ2-7,few,TRBV2,.
TGTGCCACCAGCAGGCGACAGCGGGGGGGCTCAGATACGCAGTATTTT,CATSRRQRGGSDTQYF,TRBJ2-3,.,TRBV15,TRBD2
TGTGCCAGTAGTACCAGGGGGAATCAGCCCCAGCATTTT,CASSTRGNQPQHF,TRBJ1-5,few,TRBV19,TRBD1
TGTGCCAGCAGCTACAGGGGGCGCGATGGCTACACCTTC,CASSYRGRDGYTF,TRBJ1-2,few,TRBV7-2,TRBD1
TGTGCCATCAGCACGGGACAGGGGTACAATGAGCAGTTCTTC,CAISTGQGYNEQFF,TRBJ2-1,many,TRBV10-3,TRBD1
TGTGCCAGCAGCGTGCGGGGGGGTGAGACCCAGTACTTC,CASSVRGGETQYF,TRBJ2-5,many,TRBV7-2,TRBD2
TGTGCCAAACAAAAAGGGGACAGAAACATTCAGTACTTC,CAKQKGDRNIQYF,TRBJ2-4,many,TRBV21-1,.
TGTGCCAGCGCCAAAGACGGGACAGTCGAAAAACTGTTTTTT,CASAKDGTVEKLFF,TRBJ1-4,.,TRBV25-1,TRBD1
TGCGCCAGCAGCCACGAGACAGGGGGCCGTACAGATACGCAGTATTTT,CASSHETGGRTDTQYF,TRBJ2-3,.,TRBV4-3,TRBD1
TGCAGCGTCAAGGGACTAGCGGGGGGTGGGTACGAGCAGTACTTC,CSVKGLAGGGYEQYF,TRBJ2-7,.,TRBV29-1,TRBD2
TGTGCCAGTAGTACGGGGGGACGGGACGAGCAGTACTTC,CASSTGGRDEQYF,TRBJ2-7,few,TRBV19,TRBD2
TGTGCCAGCAGCCGGGAGACCCAGTACTTC,CASSRETQYF,TRBJ2-5,few,TRBV11-2,.
TGTGCCAGCGCGCAGGGGAGCTCCTACAATGAGCAGTTCTTC,CASAQGSSYNEQFF,TRBJ2-1,few,TRBV6-5,.
TGTGCCAGCAGTTTATCCCGGTCCCCCTCCGGGGAGCTGTTTTTT,CASSLSRSPSGELFF,TRBJ2-2,.,TRBV27,.
TGTGCCTGGAGTTCCTCAGAGACCCAGTACTTC,CAWSSSETQYF,TRBJ2-5,.,TRBV30,.
TGTGCCACCAGCAGAACATTGGCCGGAGGATACACCGGGGAGCTGTTTTTT,CATSRTLAGGYTGELFF,TRBJ2-2,few,TRBV15,.
TGTGCCAGCAGCGCGGGACTGAACACCGGGGAGCTGTTTTTT,CASSAGLNTGELFF,TRBJ2-2,.,TRBV11-2,.
TGTGCCTGGACCCGGGAGCCCTACGAGCAGTACTTC,CAWTREPYEQYF,TRBJ2-7,.,TRBV30,.
TGTGCCAGCAGTTCTTACAATGAGCAGTTCTTC,CASSSYNEQFF,TRBJ2-1,.,TRBV28,.
TGTGCCAGCAGCTTAACTCCGGGGGAGTACAATGAGCAGTTCTTC,CASSLTPGEYNEQFF,TRBJ2-1,.,TRBV7-3,.
TGTGCCAGCAGCTCAGCCTACGAGCAGTACTTC,CASSSAYEQYF,TRBJ2-7,many,TRBV7-2,.
TGTGCCTGGAGTGGTAGGGGCGTCAGCTCCTATAATTCACCCCTCCACTTT,CAWSGRGVSSYNSPLHF,TRBJ1-6,.,TRBV30,.
TGTGCCAGCAGCCAAGAGGGGCAGGTTTCCTACAATGAGCAGTTCTTC,CASSQEGQVSYNEQFF,TRBJ2-1,many,TRBV14,.
TGTGCCAGCAGTAGGGACAGGGGTTGGGATGGCTACACCTTC,CASSRDRGWDGYTF,TRBJ1-2,few,TRBV6-5,TRBD1
TGTGCCAGCAGCTTAGCTGTAGGGACTCCGTACCAAGAGACCCAGTACTTC,CASSLAVGTPYQETQYF,TRBJ2-5,.,TRBV7-2,.
TGTGCCAGCAGCGCTAGACTAGCGGGGGCCTACAATGAGCAGTTCTTC,CASSARLAGAYNEQFF,TRBJ2-1,few,TRBV2,TRBD2
TGTGCCAGCAGTCCCGGGACAGGGGATTCACCCCTCCACTTT,CASSPGTGDSPLHF,TRBJ1-6,many,TRBV7-9,TRBD1
TGCAGCGTTAACGGCCCCTCGCGGACAGATACGCAGTATTTT,CSVNGPSRTDTQYF,TRBJ2-3,many,TRBV29-1,.